This is a list of T cell receptor beta chains from one sample in a study of CD8 T cells in ankylosing spondylitis. Via MiXCR, TCRdb re-called the 5' RACE reads, giving one row per CDR3 protein. Of 340,000 or so distinct CDR3 sequences listed, roughly 14% were seen once; the top ten hold about 1%. The specimen was blood, either unsorted or a sorted T cell fraction (not recorded which). The receptor source for this set is a male donor with ankylosing spondylitis or in good health (not recorded which). Both conserved end residues are part of each CDR3. D genes are given only for firm matches. Size values are once, few and many counts, or a class for expanded clones, and some rows have none.

TRBV29-1,-,many,TRBJ2-2,14,TGCAGCGCTAAAGGCCTCCTGAACACCGGGGAGCTGTTTTTT,CSAKGLLNTGELFF
TRBV15,-,-,TRBJ2-5,12,TGTGCCACCAGCAGTCGGGATAGTACCCAGTACTTC,CATSSRDSTQYF
TRBV6-2/TRBV6-3,TRBD2,-,TRBJ2-3,23,TGTGCCAGCAGTTACCCACCCATTTCACCCTCGACTAGCGGGAGGAGATTTGCAGATACGCAGTATTTT,CASSYPPISPSTSGRRFADTQYF
TRBV11-1,-,-,TRBJ1-6,15,TGTGCCAGCAGCTTAGTCCCGGGACCGCGAGGAACCCTCCACTTT,CASSLVPGPRGTLHF
TRBV5-1,TRBD2,few,TRBJ2-7,13,TGCGCCAGCAGCTTACGGGAGGGATACGAGCAGTACTTC,CASSLREGYEQYF
TRBV10-3,-,few,TRBJ2-1,14,TGTGCCATCAGGAGGCGGGACAGCCTCGATGAGCAGTTCTTC,CAIRRRDSLDEQFF
TRBV10-3,-,few,TRBJ2-5,14,TGTGCCATCAGTGAGGTAGGACCTATGGAGACCCAGTACTTC,CAISEVGPMETQYF
TRBV4-2,-,-,TRBJ2-7,15,TGTGCCAGCAGCCAAGATACGCTACCGCCCTACGAGCAGTACTTC,CASSQDTLPPYEQYF
TRBV5-4,-,few,TRBJ2-1,14,TGTGCCAGCAGCCTTAAAGCGGGCTACAATGAGCAGTTCTTC,CASSLKAGYNEQFF
TRBV20-1,-,few,TRBJ1-2,16,TGCAGTGCTAGACCGTCGGGCCCAGGGACGAACTATGGCTACACCTTC,CSARPSGPGTNYGYTF
TRBV5-6,TRBD1,few,TRBJ2-5,15,TGTGCCAGCAGCTGGGGACAGGGGAGTAGAGAGACCCAGTACTTC,CASSWGQGSRETQYF
TRBV5-1,-,-,TRBJ1-2,13,TGCGCCAGCAGCTTTGGCCTCGAGGACGGCTACACCTTC,CASSFGLEDGYTF
TRBV12-3/TRBV12-4,-,many,TRBJ1-1,15,TGTGCCAGCAGTTTAGCCCTTTGGGGACACACTGAAGCTTTCTTT,CASSLALWGHTEAFF
TRBV11-2,TRBD2,few,TRBJ2-2,15,TGTGCCAGCAGCGCCGCTAGCGGGAGCACCGGGGAGCTGTTTTTT,CASSAASGSTGELFF